This entry lists 13 T cell receptor beta chains sequenced from one sample in a study of T cells expressing NK-cell markers. TCRdb reprocessed the 5' RACE reads and reports one entry per CDR3 protein, with no DNA. The table gives hundreds of thousands of distinct CDR3 sequences; the top ten clones make up 4% to 4.5% of it. Sequenced material: blood T cells: a sorted CD56 or NKG2C T cell subset, CD4+ or CD8+ T cells, or bulk PBMC T cells (not recorded which). The receptors derive from a woman between 18 and 70 years old in good health.

V is TRBV29-1 and J is TRBJ1-1; the TRBD1 assignment by TCRdb is unverifiable without DNA. CDR3 size: 13 residues. Germline V gene sequence: CDR1 SQVTM, CDR2 ANQGSEA. The CDR3 loop reads CSAVGRMNTEAFF.

The CDR3 here is CASSRLGSGFTDTQYF. The chain joins TRBV7-6 to TRBJ2-3; the D gene TCRdb calls, TRBD2, cannot be checked with no DNA. Germline CDR1 is SGHVS and CDR2 is FNYEAQ. There are 16 residues in the CDR3.

The chain joins TRBV4-3 to TRBJ2-3; checking the TCRdb D call of TRBD1 is not possible without DNA. Germline V CDR1 and CDR2: LGHNA, YSLEER. The CDR3 is 18 amino acids. This CDR3 is CASSQSLHRDREADTQYF.

This chain joins TRBV29-1 and TRBJ2-7; as DNA is missing, the TRBD1 call by TCRdb cannot be tested. Germline V gene data show CDR1 as SQVTM and CDR2 as ANQGSEA. This CDR3 is built from 12 residues. This chain's CDR3 is CSVGGQGYEQYF.

This chain uses TRBV11-2 with TRBJ2-7; the TCRdb D gene call, TRBD2, has no DNA to confirm it. CDR1 and CDR2 from the germline V gene are SGHAT and FQNNGV. The CDR3 has 16 residues. This chain's CDR3 is CASSPLAGMGLYEQYF.

The genes are TRBV5-6 and TRBJ2-2; the TCRdb D gene call, TRBD2, has no DNA to confirm it. Germline CDR1 reads SGHDT; CDR2 reads YYEEEE. The CDR3 length is 19 residues. The CDR3 reads CASSPKEELAALGTGELFF.

The gene calls are TRBV6-5 and TRBJ2-3; TCRdb lists TRBD2, though no DNA is available to test this call. The CDR3 spans 16 residues. The V gene's germline CDR1 is MNHEY and CDR2 SVGAGI. This CDR3 is CASSYSAGGSTDTQYF.

The J gene is TRBJ2-2, the V gene TRBV12-3 or TRBV12-4; TCRdb's assignment of TRBD1 cannot be checked, as there is no DNA. The CDR3 runs to 14 residues. CDR3 amino acids: CASGPGGGTGELFF.

The chain employs TRBV29-1 and TRBJ2-1; TCRdb reports TRBD2, a call that lacks DNA to check it against. Looked up from germline, CDR1 is SQVTM and CDR2 is ANQGSEA. This CDR3 comprises 13 residues. CDR3 protein: CSVRTGVVNEQFF.

V is TRBV7-2 and J is TRBJ1-3; without DNA, the TCRdb call of TRBD1 cannot be checked. The CDR3 extends over 16 amino acids. Germline-derived CDR1 and CDR2 are SGHTA and FQGNSA. CDR3 protein: CASSLVITGTGNTIYF.

The V call is TRBV6-1, the J call TRBJ1-2. Germline V gives CDR1 MNHNS, CDR2 SASEGT. The CDR3 length is 13 residues. CDR3 in amino acids: CAAKEGINYGYTF.

The chain combines TRBV6-5 with TRBJ2-5. Looked up from germline, CDR1 is MNHEY and CDR2 is SVGAGI. This CDR3 contains 15 residues. Here the CDR3 reads CASSYSTKVGETQYF.

The chain combines TRBV6-2 or TRBV6-3 with TRBJ2-1; the TRBD2 assignment by TCRdb is unverifiable without DNA. The V gene's germline CDR1 is MNHEY and CDR2 SVGEGT. The CDR3 consists of 16 residues. The CDR3 sequence is CASSYSMAGGIHEQFF.